The source of this T cell receptor beta chain is a study of T cell responses to AZD1222 COVID-19 vaccine. Germline CDR1 SGHVS, CDR2 FQNEAQ. With V trimmed by 2 bases and J by 5 bases, 6 bases remained unmatched. The length of the CDR3 is 15 residues. With respect to this clone: Its antigen is unidentified.

Clones were read by immunoSEQ multiplex PCR, and TCRdb kept only the in-frame ones, dropping some. The data contain about 67,000 clones, 80% to 90% of them singletons. Study-level points and caveats: Only a handful of AZD1222 recipients, roughly 6 in all, had baseline seropositivity. The span of vaccine-associated CD4 TCRs extended across spike, with dominance at 160-218 and 743-854. Clonal diversity may have been underestimated in mostly white British donors.

The gene calls are TRBV7-8 and TRBJ2-1, with TRBD2 identical over 7 bases. Here the sequenced sample was peripheral blood, taken on day 0 of AZD1222 vaccination. The sequence came from an adult in good health. In nucleotides, the CDR3 is TGTGCCAGCAGCTTATGGGGCGCGGGAGACAATGAGCAGTTCTTC. Encoded protein: CASSLWGAGDNEQFF. The entire variable domain, with the rest obtained from reference TRBV7-8 and TRBJ2-1, is as follows: GAGVSQSPRYKVAKRGQDVALRCDPISGHVSLFWYQQALGQGPEFLTYFQNEAQLDKSGLPSDRFFAERPEGSVSTLKIQRTQQEDSAVYLCASSLWGAGDNEQFFGPGTRLTVL.